This T cell receptor beta chain was sequenced in a study of post-analysis software for immune sequencing data. Study results and caveats: Patients used about 5 TRBV segments, including TRBV5-6, TRBV5-1 and TRBV20-1, more often than controls.

TCR beta cDNA libraries had unique molecular identifiers. TCRdb used MiXCR to reprocess the PCR reads, holding one entry per CDR3 protein. This sample has hundreds of thousands of distinct CDR3 sequences, with 25% to 30% found just once. Notes on this clonotype: Its antigen is unknown.

Germline CDR1 reads SGHAT; CDR2 reads FQNNGV. V lost 5 bases to trimming and J lost 2 bases, with 15 bases between them. The CDR3 is made up of 15 amino acids. This chain connects TRBV11-2 to TRBJ1-2, with D perhaps TRBD1 (6 bases). The source material was blood. The TCR originated in a girl aged 5 to 17 with multiple sclerosis. The chain's CDR3 is CASSGTGRPNYGYTF. The CDR3 bases are TGTGCCAGCAGCGGAACAGGGCGGCCCAACTATGGCTACACCTTC.